The sequence of this T cell receptor (beta chain) was determined in a study of T-cell memory formation after mild COVID-19. Study outcomes and limitations: Clones contracting day 15 to 85 were balanced CD4/CD8; later expanders leaned CD4+. CM and EM subsets held most contracting CD4+ clones; EMRA held CD8+ ones.

TCRdb re-called the 5' RACE reads through MiXCR, storing one row per CDR3 protein. The data contain roughly 200,000 distinct CDR3 sequences, more than 15% of them singletons. The CDR3 extends over 13 amino acids. Trimming took 8 bases from V and 5 from J, leaving 17 bases between them. Germline lookup yields CDR1 SGHRS and CDR2 YFSETQ. This clonotype was counted only a few times. Its antigen is undetermined. The chain joins TRBV5-1 to TRBJ2-7; tentative D call: TRBD1 (6 bases). This TCR was sampled from an adult woman who had mild COVID-19 (a few samples of this study predate the infection). Cell type and time point are not known. The specimen sequenced was PBMCs or a T cell subset sorted from them (not recorded which). The CDR3 sequence: CARGGLARHEQYF. CDR3 coding DNA: TGCGCCAGAGGGGGTCTAGCACGCCACGAGCAGTACTTC.